This T cell receptor (beta chain) was observed in a study of cytomegalovirus exposure and HLA in healthy donors. Primers included in the PCR were 60 Vbeta and 13 Jbeta primers. The method was immunoSEQ multiplex PCR; TCRdb's version includes in-frame clones alone and lacks a portion of them. The sample consists of about 170,000 clones, 82% of them appearing once. CDR1 is LGHNA and CDR2 is YSLEER in the germline V gene. There are 16 residues in the CDR3. With 2 bases clipped from V and 4 bases from J, the junction kept 7 bases outside the gene matches. The sequence came from a girl aged 10 to 17 in good health and CMV-seropositive. The chain couples TRBV4-3 to TRBJ1-4; 7 nucleotides line up with TRBD1. The specimen was PBMCs. The CDR3 reads CASSQWTGAFNEKLFF. The DNA of the CDR3 is TGCGCCAGCAGCCAATGGACAGGAGCTTTTAATGAAAAACTGTTTTTT.